A selection of T cell receptor beta chains follows, all from one sample in a study of memory CD4+ T cells and cytomegalovirus serostatus. TCRdb's copy holds only in-frame clones and misses some; the assay was immunoSEQ multiplex PCR. The sample has approximately 61,000 clones; roughly 75% are singletons. Sequencing input: memory CD4+ T cells from blood. These receptors were taken from an adult in good health and CMV-seronegative. Some clones in this sample may be carry-over from other donors' samples. The CDR3 runs from the conserved cysteine through the conserved F or W. D genes are given only for firm matches. Only some rows state a clone size, as once, few, many or a class for expanded clones.

J | D | size | V | DNA | CDR3
TRBJ2-7 | TRBD1 | NA | TRBV11-1 | TGTGCCAGCAGCCCCCGGGGGACAGGGCGCGTCTACGAGCAGTACTTC | CASSPRGTGRVYEQYF
TRBJ2-2 | TRBD1 | NA | TRBV7-2 | TGTGCCAGCAGCTTAGGACAGGGGTCCGGGGAGCTGTTTTTT | CASSLGQGSGELFF
TRBJ2-1 | NA | few | TRBV21-1 | TGTGCCAGCAGCAAAGCTAAGAGGACTAGCGGGGGGGGACTTTGGGATGAGCAGTTCTTC | CASSKAKRTSGGGLWDEQFF
TRBJ2-5 | NA | NA | TRBV30 | TGTGCCTGGAGTGGTTCGGACCCCTATTTCGAGTACTTC | CAWSGSDPYFEYF
TRBJ2-2 | NA | NA | TRBV5-1 | TGCGCCAGCAGCTTGAATGCCCAGGGCAGGAACACCGGGGAGCTGTTTTTT | CASSLNAQGRNTGELFF
TRBJ2-7 | NA | NA | TRBV6-5 | TGTGCCAGCAGTTTCAGGGGATCTTACGAGCAGTACTTC | CASSFRGSYEQYF
TRBJ1-2 | NA | NA | TRBV4-1 | TGCGCCAGCAGCCCATCCGGGCTTTGGGGCTACACCTTC | CASSPSGLWGYTF
TRBJ1-1 | TRBD1 | NA | TRBV4-1 | TGCGCCAGCAGCCCCGGGACAGGGGGCGCGGGGAGCACTGAAGCTTTCTTT | CASSPGTGGAGSTEAFF
TRBJ1-6 | TRBD1 | NA | TRBV5-1 | TGCGCCAGCAGCTTAAATGGACAGGGTAATTCACCCCTCCACTTT | CASSLNGQGNSPLHF
TRBJ2-5 | NA | few | TRBV5-4 | TGTGCCAGCAGTTCGGGCCCCGGGTCGGAGACCCAGTACTTC | CASSSGPGSETQYF
TRBJ1-2 | NA | once | TRBV5-1 | TGCGCCAGCAGCTTGAACCCGCCAGGACACTATGGCTACACCTTC | CASSLNPPGHYGYTF
TRBJ1-2 | NA | few | TRBV7-2 | TGTGCCAGCAGCTTAGAGAGCGTGGGGACTAACTATGGCTACACCTTC | CASSLESVGTNYGYTF
TRBJ2-1 | TRBD1 | NA | TRBV28 | TGTGCCAGCAGTCTCCTAGGACAGGGCCCTCCCAATGAGCAGTTCTTC | CASSLLGQGPPNEQFF
TRBJ2-7 | NA | once | TRBV29-1 | TGCAGCGTTGTTGGGGAGAGGGGCCACGCCTACGAGCAGTACTTC | CSVVGERGHAYEQYF
TRBJ2-3 | TRBD2 | NA | TRBV11-3 | TGTGCCAGCAGCCCAGGTTTGACGGGAGGGCAGGGAGATACGCAGTATTTT | CASSPGLTGGQGDTQYF
TRBJ2-5 | TRBD2 | NA | TRBV14 | TGTGCCAGCAGTCACGACGGCCTAGCGGGCCGAACGACCCAGTACTTC | CASSHDGLAGRTTQYF
TRBJ2-1 | NA | NA | TRBV7-2 | TGTGCCAGCAGCTTAGAGTATAGGCAGTTCTTC | CASSLEYRQFF
TRBJ2-3 | NA | NA | TRBV13 | TGTGCCAGCAGCTTAGGCGCCGGGAGAACAGATACGCAGTATTTT | CASSLGAGRTDTQYF
TRBJ2-1 | TRBD2 | NA | TRBV15 | TGTGCCACCAGCAGCGAAAGCGTACATAGCGGGATGCGCCTGGGCGGGCAGTTCTTC | CATSSESVHSGMRLGGQFF
TRBJ2-1 | NA | NA | TRBV28 | TGTGCCAGCAGTTTATACAATGAGCAGTTCTTC | CASSLYNEQFF
TRBJ2-3 | NA | NA | TRBV21-1 | TGTGCCAGCAGCGGACACGGGACAGGTTGGACTAGCACAGATACGCAGTATTTT | CASSGHGTGWTSTDTQYF
TRBJ1-2 | NA | NA | TRBV5-1 | TGCGCCAGCAAAAGGGGCGAGGGTAGGGATGGCTACACCTTC | CASKRGEGRDGYTF
TRBJ1-2 | NA | NA | TRBV19 | TGTGCCAGTAGTATCACAGGATGGGGCTACACCTTC | CASSITGWGYTF
TRBJ2-4 | NA | NA | TRBV9 | TGTGCCAGCAGCGCCACAGGGGGAGGGAACATTCAGTACTTC | CASSATGGGNIQYF
TRBJ2-3 | TRBD1 | NA | TRBV11-2 | TGTGCCAGCAGCTCCGGACAGGGAGATACGCAGTATTTT | CASSSGQGDTQYF
TRBJ2-1 | NA | NA | TRBV5-1 | TGCGCCAGCAGCTTGATCCCGGGAGTGTCAAATGAGCAGTTCTTC | CASSLIPGVSNEQFF
TRBJ2-5 | NA | NA | TRBV28 | TGTGCCAGCAGTTTAGCAGAGACCCAGTACTTC | CASSLAETQYF
TRBJ1-1 | NA | NA | TRBV28 | TGTGCCAGCAGTTTATATTGGACGATAAGGCAAAACACTGAAGCTTTCTTT | CASSLYWTIRQNTEAFF
TRBJ1-5 | NA | NA | TRBV2 | TGTGCCAGCACGGAGGGGGAGCCCCATCAGCCCCAGCATTTT | CASTEGEPHQPQHF
TRBJ2-3 | TRBD2 | NA | TRBV2 | TGTGCCAGCATATTAGCGGGGCATACGCAGTATTTT | CASILAGHTQYF
TRBJ1-6 | NA | NA | TRBV18 | TGTGCCAGCTCAAGGCAGCGCATCAAGACCTTCACCTATAATTCACCCCTCCACTTT | CASSRQRIKTFTYNSPLHF
TRBJ1-1 | TRBD1 | NA | TRBV6-5 | TGTGCCACCGGACAGGGGGTGAACACTGAAGCTTTCTTT | CATGQGVNTEAFF
TRBJ2-7 | NA | NA | TRBV5-1 | TGCGCCAGCAGGATACAGGCAAGCTCCTACGAGCAGTACTTC | CASRIQASSYEQYF
TRBJ2-2 | NA | NA | TRBV11-2 | TGTGCCAGCAGCTCCTCTACGAACACCGGGGAGCTGTTTTTT | CASSSSTNTGELFF
TRBJ1-3 | NA | NA | TRBV29-1 | TGCGCGAGCCGGGCAGGGTACGGAAACACCATATATTTT | CASRAGYGNTIYF
TRBJ1-4 | NA | NA | TRBV28 | TGTGCCAGCAGCCCCCACCCCTTTCATCCACCAACGGGCCGCGAAAAACTGTTTTTT | CASSPHPFHPPTGREKLFF
TRBJ2-3 | TRBD2 | NA | TRBV5-6 | TGTGCCAGCAGCGGGACTAGCGGGATTAACACAGATACGCAGTATTTT | CASSGTSGINTDTQYF
TRBJ2-6 | NA | NA | TRBV30 | TGTGCCTGGTCGGGGGCCAACGTCCTGACTTTC | CAWSGANVLTF